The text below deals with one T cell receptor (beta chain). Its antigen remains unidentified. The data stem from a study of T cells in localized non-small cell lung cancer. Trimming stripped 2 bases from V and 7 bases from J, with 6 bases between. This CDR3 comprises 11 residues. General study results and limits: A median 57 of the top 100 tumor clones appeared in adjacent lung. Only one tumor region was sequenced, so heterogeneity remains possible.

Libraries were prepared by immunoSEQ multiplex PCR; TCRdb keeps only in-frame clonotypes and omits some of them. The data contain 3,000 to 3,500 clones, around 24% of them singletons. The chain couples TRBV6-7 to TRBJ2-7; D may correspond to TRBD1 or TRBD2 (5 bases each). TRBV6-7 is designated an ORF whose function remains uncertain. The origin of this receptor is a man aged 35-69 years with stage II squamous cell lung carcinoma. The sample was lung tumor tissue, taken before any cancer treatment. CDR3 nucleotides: TGTGCCAGCAGTTACGGGGGTGAGCAGTACTTC. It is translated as CASSYGGEQYF.